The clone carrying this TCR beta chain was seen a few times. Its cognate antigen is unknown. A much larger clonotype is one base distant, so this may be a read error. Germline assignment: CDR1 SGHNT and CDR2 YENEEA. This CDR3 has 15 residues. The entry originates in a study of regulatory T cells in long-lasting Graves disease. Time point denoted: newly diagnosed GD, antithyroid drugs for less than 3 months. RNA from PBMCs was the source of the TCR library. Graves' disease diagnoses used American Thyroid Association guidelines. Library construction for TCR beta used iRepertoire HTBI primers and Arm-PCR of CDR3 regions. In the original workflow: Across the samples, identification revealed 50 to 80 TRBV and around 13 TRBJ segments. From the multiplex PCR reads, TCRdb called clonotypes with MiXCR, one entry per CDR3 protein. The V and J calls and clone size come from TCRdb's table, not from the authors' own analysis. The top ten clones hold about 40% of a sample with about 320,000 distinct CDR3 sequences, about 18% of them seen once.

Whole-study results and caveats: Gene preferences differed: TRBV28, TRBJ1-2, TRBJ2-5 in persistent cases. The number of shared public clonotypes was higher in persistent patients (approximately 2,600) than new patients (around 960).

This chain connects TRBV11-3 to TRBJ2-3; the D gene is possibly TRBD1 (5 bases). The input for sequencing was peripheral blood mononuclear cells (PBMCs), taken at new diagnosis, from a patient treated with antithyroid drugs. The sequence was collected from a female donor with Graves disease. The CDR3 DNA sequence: TGTGCCAGCAGCTTATATCTTCACGGCACAGGTACGCAGTATTTT. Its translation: CASSLYLHGTGTQYF.